Given below is one T cell receptor (beta chain) in context. What it recognizes is unknown. Carried by the TCR beta cDNA libraries were unique molecular identifiers. In TCRdb, the PCR reads were re-called with MiXCR into one record per CDR3 protein. Of roughly 800,000 distinct CDR3 sequences in the sample, roughly 46% were seen once. The data originate from a study of post-analysis software for immune sequencing data. V dropped 6 bases and J dropped 1 base, with 16 bases sitting between them. The CDR3 has 14 residues. Germline CDR1 and CDR2: SQVTM and ANQGSEA. Overall study results and limits: Comparison of patients with controls showed about 5 TRBV segments more frequent in patients, TRBV5-6, TRBV5-1 and TRBV20-1 among them.

V gene TRBV29-1 combines with J gene TRBJ2-7; D unresolved. Material: blood. This receptor was identified in a girl aged 10-17 years with multiple sclerosis. CDR3 nucleotide sequence: TGCAGCGTCCTCGGCGCCGGCGCTTCCTACGAGCAGTACTTC. Translated, it gives CSVLGAGASYEQYF.